This is a list of T cell receptor beta chains from one sample in a study of regulatory T cells in long-lasting Graves disease. TCRdb ran MiXCR on the multiplex PCR reads and lists one entry per CDR3 protein. The sample yields some 410,000 distinct CDR3 sequences, 15% to 20% seen once. These same data were also listed under a study on T cells in Graves' hyperthyroidism and ophthalmopathy.

The sequences come from peripheral blood mononuclear cells (PBMCs), collected at new diagnosis, from a patient treated with antithyroid drugs. The receptor set was obtained from a woman in her twenties or thirties with Graves disease. CDR3s include the opening cysteine and the closing phenylalanine or tryptophan. The D gene is left open where the match is weak. For some rows the clone size is stated as once, few or many, or as a class when expanded; others skip it.

v_gene: TRBV7-2
d_gene: TRBD2
j_gene: TRBJ2-3
abundance: many
CDR3nt: TGTGCCAGCAGCTTATCTGGGACTATCACCACAGATACGCAGTATTTT
CDR3aa: CASSLSGTITTDTQYF

v_gene: TRBV12-3/TRBV12-4
d_gene: -
j_gene: TRBJ2-1
abundance: many
CDR3nt: TGTGCCAGCATGAGGTGGGACTCCTACAATGAGCAGTTCTTC
CDR3aa: CASMRWDSYNEQFF

v_gene: TRBV27
d_gene: -
j_gene: TRBJ1-2
abundance: many
CDR3nt: TGTGCCAGCAGCCCACGCTTACACACAACTAACTATGGCTACACCTTC
CDR3aa: CASSPRLHTTNYGYTF

v_gene: TRBV5-1
d_gene: -
j_gene: TRBJ1-1
abundance: many
CDR3nt: TGCGCCAGCAGCAAAAGTCCAGGCCTTGAGAACACTGAAGCTTTCTTT
CDR3aa: CASSKSPGLENTEAFF

v_gene: TRBV27
d_gene: TRBD2
j_gene: TRBJ2-1
abundance: many
CDR3nt: TGTGCCAGCAGTCCCCGAGCTAGCGGCAATGAGCAGTTCTTC
CDR3aa: CASSPRASGNEQFF

v_gene: TRBV6-2/TRBV6-3
d_gene: -
j_gene: TRBJ2-6
abundance: many
CDR3nt: TGTGCCAGCAGTTACCCCACCTTAGGAGTGAGAGGGGCCAACGTCCTGACTTTC
CDR3aa: CASSYPTLGVRGANVLTF

v_gene: TRBV7-2
d_gene: TRBD2
j_gene: TRBJ2-6
abundance: -
CDR3nt: TGTGCCAGCAGCTTAGTGGGCCGGGCGGGAGCGGTTGGGGCCAACGTCCTGACTTTC
CDR3aa: CASSLVGRAGAVGANVLTF

v_gene: TRBV29-1
d_gene: -
j_gene: TRBJ1-2
abundance: -
CDR3nt: TGCAGCGTGGGGGGTGGAGGGAGCGGCGGCTACACCTTC
CDR3aa: CSVGGGGSGGYTF

v_gene: TRBV5-5
d_gene: -
j_gene: TRBJ2-1
abundance: few
CDR3nt: TGTGCCAGCAGCCCACCGGCGGGAACCGGGTTCTTC
CDR3aa: CASSPPAGTGFF

v_gene: TRBV28
d_gene: -
j_gene: TRBJ2-1
abundance: few
CDR3nt: TGTGCCAGCAGACCCGGGTCAGTGAAGAACAATGAGCAGTTCTTC
CDR3aa: CASRPGSVKNNEQFF

v_gene: TRBV11-2
d_gene: -
j_gene: TRBJ2-2
abundance: few
CDR3nt: TGTGCCAGCAGCTTAGATTTACCAGGGAACGGGGAGCTGTTTTTT
CDR3aa: CASSLDLPGNGELFF

v_gene: TRBV7-3
d_gene: -
j_gene: TRBJ2-7
abundance: many
CDR3nt: TGTGCCAGCAGCTTAGGAGAGGGTCTCGAGCAGTACTTC
CDR3aa: CASSLGEGLEQYF

v_gene: TRBV5-1
d_gene: -
j_gene: TRBJ2-7
abundance: many
CDR3nt: TGCGCCAGCAGCTTGGACCCCATGGGCGAGCAGTACTTC
CDR3aa: CASSLDPMGEQYF

v_gene: TRBV6-2/TRBV6-3
d_gene: -
j_gene: TRBJ2-1
abundance: many
CDR3nt: TGTGCCAGCAGTTTTGGGAGGAGCTCCTACAATGAGCAGTTCTTC
CDR3aa: CASSFGRSSYNEQFF

v_gene: TRBV5-4
d_gene: -
j_gene: TRBJ2-7
abundance: few
CDR3nt: TGTGCCAGCAGCCCAGGACTTTCGTCCCCCTACGAGCAGTACTTC
CDR3aa: CASSPGLSSPYEQYF

v_gene: TRBV28
d_gene: -
j_gene: TRBJ2-1
abundance: many
CDR3nt: TGTGCCAGCAGCATACTTTGGGACGGGAAGGGGGAGCAGTTCTTC
CDR3aa: CASSILWDGKGEQFF